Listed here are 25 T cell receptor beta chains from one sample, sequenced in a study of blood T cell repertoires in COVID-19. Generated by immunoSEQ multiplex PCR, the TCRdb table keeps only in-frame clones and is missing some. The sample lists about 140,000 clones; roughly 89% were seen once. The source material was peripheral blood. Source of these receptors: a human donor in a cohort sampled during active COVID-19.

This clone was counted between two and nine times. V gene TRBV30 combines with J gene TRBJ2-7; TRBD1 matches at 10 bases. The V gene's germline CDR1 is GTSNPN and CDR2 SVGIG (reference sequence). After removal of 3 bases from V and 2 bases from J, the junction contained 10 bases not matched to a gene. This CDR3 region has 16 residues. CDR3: CAWSRLTGGIPYEQYF. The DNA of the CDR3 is TGTGCCTGGAGCCGTCTGACAGGGGGCATCCCCTACGAGCAGTACTTC.

The CDR3 region is CASSLPTSADYYEQYF. Here the CDR3 DNA reads TGTGCCAGCAGTTTACCCACGAGCGCGGACTACTACGAGCAGTACTTC. This chain connects TRBV27 to TRBJ2-7; a weak D match, TRBD2 (6 bases). V lost 2 bases to trimming and J lost 3 bases, with 17 bases between them. Germline-derived CDR1 and CDR2 are MNHEY and SMNVEV (reference sequence). This CDR3 contains 16 residues.

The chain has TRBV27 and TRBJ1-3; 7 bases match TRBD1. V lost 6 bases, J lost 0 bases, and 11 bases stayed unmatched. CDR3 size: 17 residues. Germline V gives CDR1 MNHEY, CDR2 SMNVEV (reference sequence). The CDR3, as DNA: TGTGCCAGCAGCCCTAGGGGGCGGAGGGGCTCTGGAAACACCATATATTTT. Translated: CASSPRGRRGSGNTIYF.

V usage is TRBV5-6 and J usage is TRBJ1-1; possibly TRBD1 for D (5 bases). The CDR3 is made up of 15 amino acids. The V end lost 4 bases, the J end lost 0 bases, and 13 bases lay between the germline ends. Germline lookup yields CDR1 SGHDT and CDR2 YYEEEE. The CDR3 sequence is CASSLLGLMNTEAFF. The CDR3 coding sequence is TGTGCCAGCAGCCTATTGGGACTGATGAACACTGAAGCTTTCTTT. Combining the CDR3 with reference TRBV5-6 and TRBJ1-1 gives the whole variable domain DAGVTQSPTHLIKTRGQQVTLRCSPKSGHDTVSWYQQALGQGPQFIFQYYEEEERQRGNFPDRFSGHQFPNYSSELNVNALLLGDSALYLCASSLLGLMNTEAFFGQGTRLTVV.

In nucleotides, the CDR3 is TGTGCCAGCACCAGTACCCGGGACACTTACTACGAGCAGTACTTC. Translating gives CASTSTRDTYYEQYF. V gene TRBV28 combines with J gene TRBJ2-7, with D perhaps TRBD1 (6 bases). With 7 bases removed from V and 3 bases from J, the gap between germline ends came to 19 bases. The germline CDR1 and CDR2 sequences are MDHEN and SYDVKM. The CDR3 is 15 amino acids.

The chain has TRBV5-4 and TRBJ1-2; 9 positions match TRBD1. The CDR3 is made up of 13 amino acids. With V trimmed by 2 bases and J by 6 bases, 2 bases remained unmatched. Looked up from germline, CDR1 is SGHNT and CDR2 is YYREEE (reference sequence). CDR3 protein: CASSFTGGNGYTF. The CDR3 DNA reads TGTGCCAGCAGCTTCACAGGGGGCAATGGCTACACCTTC.

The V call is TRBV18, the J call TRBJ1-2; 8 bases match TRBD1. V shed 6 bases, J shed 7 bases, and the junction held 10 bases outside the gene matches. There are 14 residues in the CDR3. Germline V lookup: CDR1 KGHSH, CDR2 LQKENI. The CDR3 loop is CASSPTRTGSGYTF. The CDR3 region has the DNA TGTGCCAGCTCCCCCACTCGGACAGGGAGTGGCTACACCTTC.

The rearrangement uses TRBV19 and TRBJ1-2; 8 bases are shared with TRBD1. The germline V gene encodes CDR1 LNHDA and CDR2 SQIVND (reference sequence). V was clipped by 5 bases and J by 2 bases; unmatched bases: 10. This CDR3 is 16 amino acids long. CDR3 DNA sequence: TGTGCCAGTAGTCCCCGGCGGGACAGGACCAACTATGGCTACACCTTC. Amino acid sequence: CASSPRRDRTNYGYTF.

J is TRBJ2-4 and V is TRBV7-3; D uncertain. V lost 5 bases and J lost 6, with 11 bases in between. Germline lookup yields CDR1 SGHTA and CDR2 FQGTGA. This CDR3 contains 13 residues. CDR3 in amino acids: CASSPPGGNIQYF. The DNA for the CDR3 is TGTGCCAGCAGCCCCCCGGGTGGAAACATTCAGTACTTC. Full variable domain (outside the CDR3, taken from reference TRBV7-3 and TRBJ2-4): GAGVSQTPSNKVTEKGKYVELRCDPISGHTALYWYRQSLGQGPEFLIYFQGTGAADDSGLPNDRFFAVRPEGSVSTLKIQRTERGDSAVYLCASSPPGGNIQYFGAGTRLSVL.

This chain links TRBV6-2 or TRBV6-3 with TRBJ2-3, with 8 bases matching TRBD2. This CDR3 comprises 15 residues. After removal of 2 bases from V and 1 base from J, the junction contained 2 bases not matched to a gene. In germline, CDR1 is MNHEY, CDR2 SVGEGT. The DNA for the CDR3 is TGTGCCAGCAGTTACACGCGGGGGGGCACAGATACGCAGTATTTT. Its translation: CASSYTRGGTDTQYF.

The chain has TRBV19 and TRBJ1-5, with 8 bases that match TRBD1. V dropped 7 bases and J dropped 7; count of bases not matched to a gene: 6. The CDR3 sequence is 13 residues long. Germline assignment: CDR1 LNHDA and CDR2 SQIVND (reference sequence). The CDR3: CASTQGAGQPQHF. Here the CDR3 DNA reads TGTGCCAGTACCCAGGGGGCAGGGCAGCCCCAGCATTTT.

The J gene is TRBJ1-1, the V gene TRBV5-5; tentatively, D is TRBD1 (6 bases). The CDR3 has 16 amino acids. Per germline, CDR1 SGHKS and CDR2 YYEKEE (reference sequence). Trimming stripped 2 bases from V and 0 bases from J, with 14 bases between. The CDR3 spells CASSLRGGRLNTEAFF. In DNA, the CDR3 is TGTGCCAGCAGCTTACGGGGGGGCCGGCTGAACACTGAAGCTTTCTTT.

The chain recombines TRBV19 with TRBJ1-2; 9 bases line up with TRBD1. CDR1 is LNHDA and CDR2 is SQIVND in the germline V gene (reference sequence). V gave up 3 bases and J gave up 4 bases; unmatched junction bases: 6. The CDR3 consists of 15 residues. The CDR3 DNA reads TGTGCCAGTAGTATCGACAGGGGGATCCTCTATGGCTACACCTTC. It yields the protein CASSIDRGILYGYTF.

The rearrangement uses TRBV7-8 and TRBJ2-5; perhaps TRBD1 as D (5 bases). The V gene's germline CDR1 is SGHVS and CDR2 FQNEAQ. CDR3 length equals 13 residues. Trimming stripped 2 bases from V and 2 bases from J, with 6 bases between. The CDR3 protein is CASSLRGQETQYF. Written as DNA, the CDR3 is TGTGCCAGCAGCTTAAGGGGACAAGAGACCCAGTACTTC. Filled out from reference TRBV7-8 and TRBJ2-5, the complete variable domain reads GAGVSQSPRYKVAKRGQDVALRCDPISGHVSLFWYQQALGQGPEFLTYFQNEAQLDKSGLPSDRFFAERPEGSVSTLKIQRTQQEDSAVYLCASSLRGQETQYFGPGTRLLVL.

Written as DNA, the CDR3 is TGTGCCAGCAGCGGAAGGGGTCTAGCGGGAGATAGGGATGAGCAGTTCTTC. Translating gives CASSGRGLAGDRDEQFF. This chain joins TRBV11-2 and TRBJ2-1; 10 bases are a match to TRBD2. Germline loops: CDR1 SGHAT, CDR2 FQNNGV. This CDR3 spans 17 amino acids. V trimming: 5 bases; J trimming: 8 bases; junction bases outside the gene matches: 15.

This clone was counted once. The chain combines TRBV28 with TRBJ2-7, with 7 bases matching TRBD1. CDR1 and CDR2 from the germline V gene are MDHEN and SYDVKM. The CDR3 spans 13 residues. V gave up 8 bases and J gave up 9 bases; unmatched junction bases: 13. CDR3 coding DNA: TGTGCCAGCTTGAGGACAGGAAGCCTGGGGCAGTACTTC. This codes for CASLRTGSLGQYF.

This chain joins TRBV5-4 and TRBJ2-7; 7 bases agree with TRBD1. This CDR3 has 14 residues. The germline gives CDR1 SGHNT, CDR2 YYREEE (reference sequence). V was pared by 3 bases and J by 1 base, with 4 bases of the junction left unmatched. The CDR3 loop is CASSSPGQSYEQYF. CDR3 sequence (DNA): TGTGCCAGCAGCTCGCCGGGACAGTCCTACGAGCAGTACTTC.

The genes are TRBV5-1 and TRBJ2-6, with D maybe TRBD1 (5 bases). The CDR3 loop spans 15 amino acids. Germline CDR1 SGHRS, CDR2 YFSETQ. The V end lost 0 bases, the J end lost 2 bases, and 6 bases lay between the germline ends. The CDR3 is CASSLVQAGANVLTF. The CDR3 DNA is TGCGCCAGCAGCTTGGTACAGGCTGGGGCCAACGTCCTGACTTTC.

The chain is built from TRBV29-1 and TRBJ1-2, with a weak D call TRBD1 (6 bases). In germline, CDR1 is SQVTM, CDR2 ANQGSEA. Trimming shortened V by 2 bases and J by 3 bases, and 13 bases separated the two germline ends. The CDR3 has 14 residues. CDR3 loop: CSVEPQGGDYGYTF. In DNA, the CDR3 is TGCAGCGTTGAACCACAGGGCGGCGACTATGGCTACACCTTC.

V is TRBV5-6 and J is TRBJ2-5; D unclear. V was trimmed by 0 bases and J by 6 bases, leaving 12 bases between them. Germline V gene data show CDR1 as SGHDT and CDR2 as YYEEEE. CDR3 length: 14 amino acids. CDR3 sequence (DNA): TGTGCCAGCAGCTTGGTTACTAATATAAAGACCCAGTACTTC. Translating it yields CASSLVTNIKTQYF. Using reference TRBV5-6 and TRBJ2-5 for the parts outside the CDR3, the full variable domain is DAGVTQSPTHLIKTRGQQVTLRCSPKSGHDTVSWYQQALGQGPQFIFQYYEEEERQRGNFPDRFSGHQFPNYSSELNVNALLLGDSALYLCASSLVTNIKTQYFGPGTRLLVL.

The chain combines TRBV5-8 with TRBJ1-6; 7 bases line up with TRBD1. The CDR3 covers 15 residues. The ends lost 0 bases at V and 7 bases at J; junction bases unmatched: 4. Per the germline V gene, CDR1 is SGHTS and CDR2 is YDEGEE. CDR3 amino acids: CASSLAGGSNSPLHF. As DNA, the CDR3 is TGTGCCAGCAGCTTGGCAGGGGGTTCAAATTCACCCCTCCACTTT.

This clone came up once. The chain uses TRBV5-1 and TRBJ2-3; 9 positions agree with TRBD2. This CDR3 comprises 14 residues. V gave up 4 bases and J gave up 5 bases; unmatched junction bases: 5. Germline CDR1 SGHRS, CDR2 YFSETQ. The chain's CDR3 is CASSAGGPLDTQYF. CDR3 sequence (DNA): TGCGCCAGCAGCGCGGGGGGGCCTTTAGATACGCAGTATTTT.

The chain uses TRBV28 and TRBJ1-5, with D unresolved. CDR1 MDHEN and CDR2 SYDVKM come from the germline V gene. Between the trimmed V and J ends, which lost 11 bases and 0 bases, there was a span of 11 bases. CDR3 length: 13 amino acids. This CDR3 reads CAEGDYSNQPQHF. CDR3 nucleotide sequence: TGTGCCGAGGGCGACTATAGCAATCAGCCCCAGCATTTT. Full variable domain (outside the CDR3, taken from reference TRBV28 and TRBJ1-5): DVKVTQSSRYLVKRTGEKVFLECVQDMDHENMFWYRQDPGLGLRLIYFSYDVKMKEKGDIPEGYSVSREKKERFSLILESASTNQTSMYLCAEGDYSNQPQHFGDGTRLSIL.

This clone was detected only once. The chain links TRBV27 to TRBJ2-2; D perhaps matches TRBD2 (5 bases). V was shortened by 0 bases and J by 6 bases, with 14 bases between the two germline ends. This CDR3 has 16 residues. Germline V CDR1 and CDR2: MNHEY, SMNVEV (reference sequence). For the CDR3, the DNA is TGTGCCAGCAGTTTATCGGGAGTCGTAGTCGCCGGGGAGCTGTTTTTT. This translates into CASSLSGVVVAGELFF.

The CDR3 protein is CSGQDNEKLFF. CDR3 nucleotides: TGCAGTGGGCAAGATAATGAAAAACTGTTTTTT. This chain links TRBV20-1 with TRBJ1-4; D gene unclear. Germline V gene lookup returns CDR1 DFQATT and CDR2 SNEGSKA (reference sequence). Trimming stripped 7 bases from V and 4 bases from J, with 7 bases between. The CDR3 runs to 11 residues.